This passage covers 28 T cell receptor beta chains from one sample sequenced in a study of PD-L1 blockade in urothelial cancer (dated by TCRdb to 2015 to 2018). The intended sense of this specimen's time point label: peripheral blood 6 weeks after treatment start. Receptor amplification or capture employed the immunoSEQ multiplex PCR assay. As stored in TCRdb, this immuneACCESS dataset retains in-frame rearrangements with V and J assigned. A fraction of the clones does not appear; measured against another copy, unresolved V genes explain less than half of the discrepancy, and the remainder lacks a known reason. A total of 95,000 to 150,000 clones appear in this sample, 86% of them only once. The top ten clonotypes cover 2.4% of the sample. The input for sequencing was PBMCs, taken around atezolizumab (anti-PD-L1) treatment. Source of these receptors: a man between 50 and 59 years old with urothelial cancer.

The chain combines TRBV19 with TRBJ2-5; D not certain. CDR3 size: 14 residues. CDR1 and CDR2 from the germline V gene are LNHDA and SQIVND (reference sequence). V was trimmed by 4 bases and J by 3 bases, leaving 12 bases between them. DNA for the CDR3: TGTGCCAGTAGTAGTCGAACTTCAAAAGAGACCCAGTACTTC. It encodes CASSSRTSKETQYF.

J is TRBJ2-1 and V is TRBV2, with 13 bases fitting TRBD2. Germline loops: CDR1 SNHLY, CDR2 FYNNEI. The V gene end was trimmed by 5 bases and the J gene end by 9 bases; junction bases not matched to a gene: 7. The CDR3 contains 15 residues. CDR3 sequence (DNA): TGTGCCAGCAGTACCGGGACTAGCGGGATAGGTGAGCAGTTCTTC. It translates to CASSTGTSGIGEQFF. Combining the CDR3 with reference TRBV2 and TRBJ2-1 gives the whole variable domain EPEVTQTPSHQVTQMGQEVILRCVPISNHLYFYWYRQILGQKVEFLVSFYNNEISEKSEIFDDQFSVERPDGSNFTLKIRSTKLEDSAMYFCASSTGTSGIGEQFFGPGTRLTVL.

The count of this clone is one. The chain combines TRBV7-3 with TRBJ1-3; TRBD1 matches at 7 bases. The CDR3 spans 14 residues. The junction had 5 bases not matched to a gene; V was cut back by 5 bases and J by 4 bases. The germline CDR1 and CDR2 sequences are SGHTA and FQGTGA. The chain's CDR3 is CASSQQGTGNTIYF. DNA for the CDR3: TGTGCCAGCAGCCAACAGGGGACCGGAAACACCATATATTTT.

This clone appeared once. This sequence joins TRBV18 and TRBJ2-5; 7 positions match TRBD2. Germline V gene lookup returns CDR1 KGHSH and CDR2 LQKENI. Trimming at V came to 6 bases and at J to 4 bases, leaving 11 bases not matched to a gene. This CDR3 has 15 amino acids. As DNA, the CDR3 is TGTGCCAGCTCGCAGAACCGGTTAGCGGGAGAGACCCAGTACTTC. The encoded protein is CASSQNRLAGETQYF.

V gene TRBV7-3 combines with J gene TRBJ2-7; the match to TRBD2 covers 7 bases. V dropped 8 bases and J dropped 0; count of bases not matched to a gene: 10. From germline, CDR1 is SGHTA and CDR2 FQGTGA. The CDR3 contains 15 residues. CDR3 bases: TGTGCCAGCTCCCCGTCGGGGGGAGGCTCCTACGAGCAGTACTTC. Residues: CASSPSGGGSYEQYF.

On this clone itself: A read error may account for a junction end that differs from germline. V is TRBV7-7 and J is TRBJ2-3, with 14 bases matching TRBD2. CDR3 length: 16 amino acids. Germline assignment: CDR1 SSHAT and CDR2 FNYEAQ (reference sequence). The CDR3 reads CASSTGLAGGTDTQYF. CDR3 DNA sequence: TGTGCTAGCAGCACCGGACTAGCGGGAGGAACAGATACGCAGTATTTT.

The chain joins TRBV18 to TRBJ2-5, with 7 bases matching TRBD1. Germline CDR1 KGHSH, CDR2 LQKENI. CDR3 size: 15 residues. V trimming: 1 base; J trimming: 5 bases; junction bases outside the gene matches: 7. CDR3 residues: CASSPRQGVSETQYF. The CDR3 region has the DNA TGTGCCAGCTCACCACGGCAGGGGGTGTCGGAGACCCAGTACTTC.

V gene TRBV11-2 combines with J gene TRBJ2-1, with TRBD1 as a possible D gene (6 bases). The CDR3 runs 12 residues. V was pared by 7 bases and J by 6 bases, with 10 bases between. Germline V gives CDR1 SGHAT, CDR2 FQNNGV. The chain's CDR3 is CASTGQLNEQFF. CDR3 DNA sequence: TGTGCCAGCACCGGACAGCTCAATGAGCAGTTCTTC. The full variable domain, with the rest looked up from reference TRBV11-2 and TRBJ2-1, is EAGVAQSPRYKIIEKRQSVAFWCNPISGHATLYWYQQILGQGPKLLIQFQNNGVVDDSQLPKDRFSAERLKGVDSTLKIQPAKLEDSAVYLCASTGQLNEQFFGPGTRLTVL.

The rearrangement joins TRBV6-5 to TRBJ2-5, with a tentative D call TRBD2 (6 bases). Germline loops: CDR1 MNHEY, CDR2 SVGAGI. This CDR3 has 14 amino acids. With 8 bases removed from V and 2 bases from J, the gap between germline ends came to 15 bases. The CDR3 DNA reads TGTGCCAGCCACGGGGGTGGCAGGCAAGAGACCCAGTACTTC. It is translated as CASHGGGRQETQYF.

CDR3 residues: CASSLRQGHYEQYF. DNA of the CDR3: TGTGCCAGCAGTTTAAGACAGGGGCACTACGAGCAGTACTTC. The rearrangement links TRBV28 to TRBJ2-7; 8 nucleotides align to TRBD1. The V gene end was trimmed by 2 bases and the J gene end by 3 bases; junction bases not matched to a gene: 3. The CDR3 spans 14 residues. CDR1 MDHEN and CDR2 SYDVKM come from the germline V gene.

V usage is TRBV28 and J usage is TRBJ2-4, with D possibly matching TRBD1 (5 bases). Trimming removed 3 bases from V and 2 bases from J, with 11 bases in between. Germline V gene data show CDR1 as MDHEN and CDR2 as SYDVKM. The CDR3 consists of 15 residues. The CDR3 DNA follows: TGTGCCAGCAGTTTGCCAGGGATGACCAAAAACATTCAGTACTTC. As protein: CASSLPGMTKNIQYF.

This clone was detected once. The chain uses TRBV11-1 and TRBJ1-4; 7 nucleotides match TRBD1. V lost 5 bases and J lost 7; bases outside the gene matches: 4. The CDR3 sequence is 13 residues long. Germline CDR1 reads SGHAT; CDR2 reads FQDESV (reference sequence). CDR3: CASSARQGEKLFF. As DNA, the CDR3 is TGTGCCAGCAGCGCACGACAGGGTGAAAAACTGTTTTTT.

The chain uses TRBV28 and TRBJ1-1; tentative D call: TRBD1 (5 bases). The CDR3 is made up of 13 amino acids. The V end was cut by 1 base, the J end by 7 bases, with 10 bases between. Looked up from germline, CDR1 is MDHEN and CDR2 is SYDVKM. The CDR3 protein is CASSLLTANEAFF. CDR3 bases: TGTGCCAGCAGTTTATTGACAGCCAATGAAGCTTTCTTT.

This clone was found a few times. The V call is TRBV7-9, the J call TRBJ1-6; a weak D match, TRBD1 (6 bases). The CDR3 is made up of 14 amino acids. V dropped 3 bases and J dropped 7 bases, with 10 bases sitting between them. Germline V lookup: CDR1 SEHNR, CDR2 FQNEAQ (reference sequence). CDR3 protein: CASSFQGSNSPLHF. The DNA for the CDR3 is TGTGCCAGCAGCTTTCAGGGGTCGAATTCACCCCTCCACTTT. The full variable domain, rest sourced from reference TRBV7-9 and TRBJ1-6, is DTGVSQNPRHKITKRGQNVTFRCDPISEHNRLYWYRQTLGQGPEFLTYFQNEAQLEKSRLLSDRFSAERPKGSFSTLEIQRTEQGDSAMYLCASSFQGSNSPLHFGNGTRLTVT.

J is TRBJ2-7 and V is TRBV5-1; TRBD2 aligns across 8 bases. The J segment lost 6 bases and the V segment lost 0 bases, leaving 8 bases of the junction unmatched. CDR1 is SGHRS and CDR2 is YFSETQ in the germline V gene. The CDR3 contains 15 residues. Here the CDR3 DNA reads TGCGCCAGCAGCTTGGTAGGGACTAGTTTAAGCGAGCAGTACTTC. Translation: CASSLVGTSLSEQYF.

This chain joins TRBV7-9 and TRBJ2-1; 9 nucleotides match TRBD2. The CDR3 runs to 15 residues. V was pared by 5 bases and J by 4 bases, with 6 bases of the junction left unmatched. Germline assignment: CDR1 SEHNR and CDR2 FQNEAQ (reference sequence). The DNA for the CDR3 is TGTGCCAGCAGCCTCGGACTAGCGCAATACAATGAGCAGTTCTTC. Translated, it gives CASSLGLAQYNEQFF.

The V and J genes are TRBV29-1 and TRBJ2-1; D unresolved. From germline, CDR1 is SQVTM and CDR2 ANQGSEA. The CDR3 is made up of 13 amino acids. Trimming shortened V by 7 bases and J by 4 bases, and 14 bases separated the two germline ends. The CDR3 loop is CSEKGGLYNEQFF. The CDR3 nucleotides are TGCAGCGAAAAAGGTGGGCTTTACAATGAGCAGTTCTTC.

The chain couples TRBV6-6 to TRBJ1-6; tentatively, D is TRBD1 (5 bases). There are 14 residues in the CDR3. Deletions cut 2 bases from V and 6 bases from J, with 8 bases between. Germline V gene sequence: CDR1 MNHNY, CDR2 SVGAGI (reference sequence). CDR3 sequence: CASSYDRLNSPLHF. The CDR3 bases are TGTGCCAGCAGTTACGACAGACTTAATTCACCCCTCCACTTT.

This clone was seen repeatedly, ten times or more. This rearrangement joins TRBV7-3 to TRBJ2-3; D may be TRBD2 (6 bases). CDR1 and CDR2 from the germline V gene are SGHTA and FQGTGA. This CDR3 spans 14 amino acids. Trimming cost V 5 bases and J 0 bases, with 9 bases left between them. CDR3: CASSRDSSTDTQYF. The CDR3, as DNA: TGTGCCAGCAGCCGGGACTCTAGCACAGATACGCAGTATTTT. Looking up the rest from reference TRBV7-3 and TRBJ2-3 gives the full variable domain: GAGVSQTPSNKVTEKGKYVELRCDPISGHTALYWYRQSLGQGPEFLIYFQGTGAADDSGLPNDRFFAVRPEGSVSTLKIQRTERGDSAVYLCASSRDSSTDTQYFGPGTRLTVL.

The rearrangement uses TRBV15 and TRBJ2-1, with 10 positions matching TRBD1. Germline values: CDR1 LNHNV, CDR2 YYDKDF (reference sequence). V lost 1 base and J lost 8; bases outside the gene matches: 8. The CDR3 length is 16 residues. This CDR3 reads CATSRVGTGEGYEQFF. The CDR3 coding sequence is TGTGCCACCAGCAGAGTAGGGACAGGGGAAGGATATGAGCAGTTCTTC. Full variable domain (remainder filled in from reference TRBV15 and TRBJ2-1): DAMVIQNPRYQVTQFGKPVTLSCSQTLNHNVMYWYQQKSSQAPKLLFHYYDKDFNNEADTPDNFQSRRPNTSFCFLDIRSPGLGDTAMYLCATSRVGTGEGYEQFFGPGTRLTVL.

The CDR3 DNA sequence: TGTGCCAGCACCCCGACAGGAATGCGGGACACTGAAGCTTTCTTT. Its translation: CASTPTGMRDTEAFF. J is TRBJ1-1 and V is TRBV28; weak D call: TRBD1 (6 bases). The CDR3 is made up of 15 amino acids. Trimming removed 7 bases at V and 3 bases at J, with 18 bases between. Germline V lookup: CDR1 MDHEN, CDR2 SYDVKM.

The chain joins TRBV28 to TRBJ1-2; weak D call: TRBD1 (5 bases). The CDR3 runs 12 residues. Germline V lookup: CDR1 MDHEN, CDR2 SYDVKM. Trimming removed 2 bases from V and 8 bases from J, with 9 bases in between. This CDR3 reads CASSLARAGYTF. For the CDR3, the DNA is TGTGCCAGCAGTTTAGCCAGGGCCGGCTACACCTTC.

This chain joins TRBV4-2 and TRBJ2-7, with unresolved D. From germline, CDR1 is LGHNA and CDR2 YNFKEQ. Trimming cost V 1 base and J 5 bases, with 9 bases left between them. The CDR3 consists of 13 residues. CDR3 residues: CASSQALVHEQYF. CDR3 nucleotide sequence: TGTGCCAGCAGCCAAGCACTGGTCCACGAGCAGTACTTC.

This clone has only a few counts. The V and J genes are TRBV5-6 and TRBJ2-3; 10 bases map to TRBD2. V shed 0 bases, J shed 14 bases, and the junction held 15 bases outside the gene matches. The CDR3 length is 16 residues. CDR1 and CDR2 (germline): SGHDT, YYEEEE. DNA for the CDR3: TGTGCCAGCAGCTTGGTCGGGACTAGCGTCACCCCACGGGGGTATTTT. Protein sequence: CASSLVGTSVTPRGYF. Combining the CDR3 with reference TRBV5-6 and TRBJ2-3 gives the whole variable domain DAGVTQSPTHLIKTRGQQVTLRCSPKSGHDTVSWYQQALGQGPQFIFQYYEEEERQRGNFPDRFSGHQFPNYSSELNVNALLLGDSALYLCASSLVGTSVTPRGYFGPGTRLTVL.

V and J are TRBV11-2 and TRBJ2-7; D not resolved. V shed 1 base and J shed 2 bases, with 6 bases lying between them. Germline V gene data show CDR1 as SGHAT and CDR2 as FQNNGV. The CDR3 contains 13 residues. The CDR3 loop reads CASSLGRAYEQYF. CDR3 bases: TGTGCCAGCAGCTTAGGACGGGCCTACGAGCAGTACTTC.

V and J are TRBV5-6 and TRBJ1-5, with D possibly TRBD1 on 6 matching bases. Trimming stripped 0 bases from V and 11 bases from J, with 12 bases between. CDR1 and CDR2 (germline): SGHDT, YYEEEE. The CDR3 is 13 residues long. In nucleotides, the CDR3 is TGTGCCAGCAGCTTGGCCTCAGGGGCGGCCCAGCATTTT. Translation gives CASSLASGAAQHF.

This chain connects TRBV4-1 to TRBJ1-1, with D uncertain. The V end was cut by 4 bases, the J end by 4 bases, with 13 bases between. The germline V gene encodes CDR1 MGHRA and CDR2 YSYEKL. The CDR3 covers 14 residues. Here the CDR3 reads CASSPTARVTEAFF. The CDR3 DNA is TGCGCCAGCAGCCCAACTGCCCGGGTCACTGAAGCTTTCTTT.

The chain has TRBV5-1 and TRBJ2-1; the match to TRBD2 covers 8 bases. With 0 bases clipped from V and 4 bases from J, the junction kept 3 bases outside the gene matches. Per germline, CDR1 SGHRS and CDR2 YFSETQ. This CDR3 is 15 amino acids long. The CDR3, as DNA: TGCGCCAGCAGCTTGGAGTCTAGCGGGTACAATGAGCAGTTCTTC. It encodes CASSLESSGYNEQFF. The full variable domain, completed using reference TRBV5-1 and TRBJ2-1, is KAGVTQTPRYLIKTRGQQVTLSCSPISGHRSVSWYQQTPGQGLQFLFEYFSETQRNKGNFPGRFSGRQFSNSRSEMNVSTLELGDSALYLCASSLESSGYNEQFFGPGTRLTVL.